These T cell receptor beta chains were read from a single sample in a study of blood T cell repertoires in COVID-19. The assay was immunoSEQ multiplex PCR, and TCRdb's table has in-frame clones only and misses some. The table lists more than 300,000 clones, roughly nine tenths of them singletons. The sample was PBMCs or T cells enriched from blood (not recorded which). These receptors originate from a woman aged 30 to 39 who had been exposed to COVID-19. Both conserved end residues are part of each CDR3. Each record gives: D gene, CDR3 length, V gene, J gene, CDR3 DNA, CDR3 protein. The D gene is left open where the match is weak.

TRBD1,13,TRBV5-1,TRBJ1-1,TGCGCCAGCGCCACAGGGGGCTCGAATGAAGCTTTCTTT,CASATGGSNEAFF
.,15,TRBV1,TRBJ2-2,TGCACCAGCAGCCTGGAAAGGGGATTCACCGGGGAGCTGTTTTTT,CTSSLERGFTGELFF
.,16,TRBV15,TRBJ2-2,TGTGCCACCAGCAGAGATCTCAGGGGTGGGACCGGGGAGCTGTTTTTT,CATSRDLRGGTGELFF
.,16,TRBV15,TRBJ2-3,TGTGCCACCAGCAGTACGACCAGGGGGGATACAGATACGCAGTATTTT,CATSSTTRGDTDTQYF
.,16,TRBV7-2,TRBJ1-3,TGTGCCAGCAGCGCCAGGATATCAGGGGCTGGAAACACCATATATTTT,CASSARISGAGNTIYF
.,15,TRBV9,TRBJ1-5,TGTGCCAGCAGCGTAGATGGACAGTGGAATCAGCCCCAGCATTTT,CASSVDGQWNQPQHF
TRBD2,14,TRBV10-3,TRBJ2-1,TGTGCCATCAGTCAGCGGGGGAGCCAAAATGAGCAGTTCTTC,CAISQRGSQNEQFF
.,14,TRBV27,TRBJ1-6,TGTGCCAGCAGTTTGGCGGAGTTAAATTCACCCCTCCACTTT,CASSLAELNSPLHF
.,12,TRBV6-5,TRBJ1-2,TGTGCCAGCAGCCCCAGGGGTTATGGCTACACCTTC,CASSPRGYGYTF
.,16,TRBV9,TRBJ2-7,TGTGCCAGCAGCGCCCGCCGGACAGTACCCGTTTTGAAGCAGTACTTC,CASSARRTVPVLKQYF
TRBD2,14,TRBV27,TRBJ2-1,TGTGCCAGCAGTTCACAAGGGCGGGAGGATGAGCAGTTCTTC,CASSSQGREDEQFF
.,13,TRBV5-4,TRBJ1-2,TGTGCCAGCAGCCTGGACACTAACTATGGCTACACCTTC,CASSLDTNYGYTF
.,12,TRBV10-3,TRBJ1-2,TGTGCCATCAACCAGGGCGGCTATGGCTACACCTTC,CAINQGGYGYTF
.,15,TRBV27,TRBJ2-4,TGTGCCAGCAGCCGAACAGGGATAGCCAAAAACATTCAGTACTTC,CASSRTGIAKNIQYF
TRBD1,15,TRBV11-2,TRBJ1-6,TGTGCCAGCAGCTACGGACAGGGAAATAATTCACCCCTCCACTTT,CASSYGQGNNSPLHF